The following is a TCR beta chain sequence with its context. Its antigen is as yet unknown. The PCR contained 60 Vbeta and 13 Jbeta primers. The assay was immunoSEQ multiplex PCR, and TCRdb's table has in-frame clones only and misses some. The sample has 100,000 to 150,000 clones, about 81% seen once; the top ten hold about 1%. This CDR3 contains 13 residues. Germline V gene data show CDR1 as MNHNS and CDR2 as SASEGT. V lost 6 bases to trimming and J lost 5 bases; unmatched junction nucleotides: 3. The donors comprised healthy bone marrow donors. The sample belongs to a study of cytomegalovirus exposure and HLA in healthy donors. Whole-study findings and limits: According to a later analysis, most TCR beta chains associated with CMV appeared HLA-restricted. In a later analysis, specific HLA alleles were associated with more than 15,000 TCR beta sequences at a 0.05 false discovery rate.

Sequencing was done on a sample of PBMCs. V gene TRBV6-1 combines with J gene TRBJ1-1, with 10 bases lining up with TRBD1. This sequence originates from a woman in her twenties or thirties in good health and CMV-seronegative. CDR3 in DNA: TGTGCCAGCAGCAGGGGACAGGGGACTGAAGCTTTCTTT. As protein: CASSRGQGTEAFF.